One and the same sample provided the 15 T cell receptor beta chains below, sequenced in a study of Graves' ophthalmopathy and Graves' hyperthyroidism. Amplified material comprised TCR beta CDR3 regions derived from RNA transcripts. HTBI primers served in a first-round RT-PCR, which a second-round multiplex PCR followed. TCRdb called the multiplex PCR reads again in MiXCR, with one record for every CDR3 protein. This sample yields about 400,000 distinct CDR3 sequences, of which about 16% are seen a single time; 5.5% to 7% belongs to the top ten. Sequenced input: peripheral blood. These receptors were obtained from a woman younger than 30 with stable Graves' hyperthyroidism.

In its sample, this clonotype was seen many times. The chain uses TRBV6-2 or TRBV6-3 and TRBJ1-6, with 9 bases matching TRBD1. J gave up 9 bases and V 5 bases, and 5 bases lay outside the gene matches. CDR3 size: 14 residues. Looked up from germline, CDR1 is MNHEY and CDR2 is SVGEGT. CDR3 DNA: TGTGCCAGCAGTGAGACAGGGGGGAGTTCACCCCTCCACTTT. Protein product: CASSETGGSSPLHF.

The chain joins TRBV6-5 to TRBJ2-5, with 7 bases fitting TRBD1. The V gene's germline CDR1 is MNHEY and CDR2 SVGAGI. With 2 bases clipped from V and 3 bases from J, the junction kept 0 bases outside the gene matches. The CDR3 sequence is 13 residues long. The CDR3 coding sequence is TGTGCCAGCAGTTACGGACAGGAAGAGACCCAGTACTTC. Protein sequence: CASSYGQEETQYF.

This clonotype was picked up many times. The chain recombines TRBV29-1 with TRBJ2-2; D remains ambiguous. The CDR3 covers 11 residues. Trimming removed 6 bases at V and 7 bases at J, with 9 bases between. Germline CDR1 SQVTM, CDR2 ANQGSEA. The CDR3 protein is CSVPWGGELFF. In nucleotides, the CDR3 is TGCAGCGTCCCTTGGGGCGGGGAGCTGTTTTTT.

This clonotype was seen at least ten times. The chain uses TRBV7-9 and TRBJ2-6; no clear D gene. Germline values: CDR1 SEHNR, CDR2 FQNEAQ (reference sequence). V lost 3 bases and J lost 3, with 3 bases in between. The CDR3 length is 13 residues. CDR3 protein: CASSFGGANVLTF. The CDR3 DNA follows: TGTGCCAGCAGCTTCGGTGGGGCCAACGTCCTGACTTTC.

Many counts were recorded for this clonotype. The chain links TRBV2 to TRBJ1-2; TRBD1 is a possible D gene (5 bases). Germline V gives CDR1 SNHLY, CDR2 FYNNEI. This CDR3 comprises 15 residues. V was trimmed by 3 bases and J by 0 bases, leaving 11 bases between them. CDR3 nucleotides: TGTGCCAGCAGTGATCGGGACCCGTCTAACTATGGCTACACCTTC. This gives the protein CASSDRDPSNYGYTF.

This clonotype was recorded at least ten times. The gene calls are TRBV12-3 or TRBV12-4 and TRBJ1-2; 7 nucleotides match TRBD1. V lost 6 bases, J lost 3 bases, and 4 bases stayed unmatched. The CDR3 is 13 residues long. CDR3 coding DNA: TGTGCCAGCAGCCCGGACAGGCACTATGGCTACACCTTC. It yields the protein CASSPDRHYGYTF.

This clonotype has a single count. The CDR3 does not end in the conserved phenylalanine or tryptophan, so this is likely a read error. The chain couples TRBV5-1 to TRBJ1-2; tentatively, D is TRBD1 (5 bases). V was shortened by 1 base and J by 7 bases, with 11 bases between the two germline ends. Per the germline V gene, CDR1 is SGHRS and CDR2 is YFSETQ. The CDR3 runs 13 residues. Here the CDR3 DNA reads TGCGCCAGCAGCTTGACGGGGCTGAGTGGCTACACCGAC. Its translation: CASSLTGLSGYTD.

This clonotype has a count of ten or more. This chain joins TRBV7-8 and TRBJ2-4; maybe TRBD1 (5 bases). V was trimmed by 8 bases and J by 7 bases, leaving 15 bases between them. Germline V gene sequence: CDR1 SGHVS, CDR2 FQNEAQ. The CDR3 has 13 amino acids. CDR3 sequence: CASGAGWVNIQYF. The CDR3 DNA reads TGTGCCAGCGGGGCCGGGTGGGTGAACATTCAGTACTTC.

The chain is built from TRBV6-2 or TRBV6-3 and TRBJ2-5, with TRBD1 matching 7 bases. The germline gives CDR1 MNHEY, CDR2 SVGEGT. V was clipped by 11 bases and J by 4 bases; unmatched bases: 7. The CDR3 loop spans 12 amino acids. This CDR3 reads CAGRQGLETQYF. The CDR3 DNA follows: TGTGCCGGGCGACAGGGCTTAGAGACCCAGTACTTC.

This clonotype was seen repeatedly, ten times or more. V is TRBV6-2 or TRBV6-3 and J is TRBJ2-7; D may correspond to TRBD1 or TRBD2 (5 bases each). Per the germline V gene, CDR1 is MNHEY and CDR2 is SVGEGT. This CDR3 has 15 amino acids. V was shortened by 5 bases and J by 2 bases, with 16 bases between the two germline ends. The CDR3 coding sequence is TGTGCCAGCAGTGACCGGGGACGGAACCCCTACGAGCAGTACTTC. Amino acids: CASSDRGRNPYEQYF.

The rearrangement uses TRBV12-3 or TRBV12-4 and TRBJ2-5, with D hard to call. Trimming removed 4 bases at V and 7 bases at J, with 13 bases between. There are 13 residues in the CDR3. DNA for the CDR3: TGTGCCAGCAGTTCAGGCGCTAGTCCGACCCAGTACTTC. This translates into CASSSGASPTQYF.

The chain recombines TRBV6-5 with TRBJ2-7, with unresolved D. The CDR3 totals 14 residues. Trimming took off 0 bases at V and 2 bases at J, with 8 bases between the two ends. Germline V gene lookup returns CDR1 MNHEY and CDR2 SVGAGI. The CDR3 DNA follows: TGTGCCAGCAGTTACTCGACGTCCACCTACGAGCAGTACTTC. This encodes CASSYSTSTYEQYF.

V usage is TRBV7-3 and J usage is TRBJ1-6, with D maybe TRBD1 (5 bases). The V and J ends lost 5 bases and 8 bases respectively, with 13 bases between them. The CDR3 contains 14 residues. The V gene's germline CDR1 is SGHTA and CDR2 FQGTGA. The CDR3 DNA reads as TGTGCCAGCAGCACCGGGACTGCTTATTCACCCCTCCACTTT. The encoded protein is CASSTGTAYSPLHF.

This clonotype was seen repeatedly, ten times or more. The rearrangement joins TRBV20-1 to TRBJ2-7; the match to TRBD1 covers 7 bases. Trimming cost V 0 bases and J 5 bases; bases outside gene matches: 4. The CDR3 sequence is 13 residues long. Germline V gives CDR1 DFQATT, CDR2 SNEGSKA (reference sequence). The CDR3 region is CSAREQGVNEQYF. The CDR3 DNA is TGCAGTGCTAGAGAGCAGGGGGTGAACGAGCAGTACTTC.

At least ten counts were recorded for this clonotype. The chain has TRBV9 and TRBJ1-2, with D tentatively TRBD1 (6 bases). The CDR3 loop spans 15 amino acids. Germline CDR1 SGDLS, CDR2 YYNGEE. Between the trimmed V and J ends, which lost 3 bases and 0 bases, there was a span of 12 bases. The CDR3 nucleotides are TGTGCCAGCAGCGCTATTGGGGGCTCTAACTATGGCTACACCTTC. Residues: CASSAIGGSNYGYTF.